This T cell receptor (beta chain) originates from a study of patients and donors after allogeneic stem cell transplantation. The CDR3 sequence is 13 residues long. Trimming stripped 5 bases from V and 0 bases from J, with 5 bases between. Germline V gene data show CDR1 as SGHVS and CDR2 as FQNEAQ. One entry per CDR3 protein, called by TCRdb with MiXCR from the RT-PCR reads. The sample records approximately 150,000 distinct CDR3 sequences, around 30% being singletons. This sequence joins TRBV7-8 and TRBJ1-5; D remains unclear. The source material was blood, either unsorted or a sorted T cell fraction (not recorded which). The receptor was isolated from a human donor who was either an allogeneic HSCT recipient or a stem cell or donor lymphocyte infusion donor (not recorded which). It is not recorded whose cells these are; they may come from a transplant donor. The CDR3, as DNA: TGTGCCAGCAGCAGGAATAGCAATCAGCCCCAGCATTTT. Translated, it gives CASSRNSNQPQHF.